This TCR beta chain was recorded in a study of beta chain features in type 1 diabetes. This clone has a handful of counts. Its specificity is unknown. Study-wide findings and caveats: In every one of the four CD4+ subsets, TCRB CDR3s were moderately but significantly shorter in Type 1 diabetes patients. Across patients, naive, central memory and Treg TCRB repertoires exhibited apparently greater similarity than was observed across healthy donors.

Expressed TCRB transcripts were sequenced after all isolated RNA was converted to cDNA. TCRdb's copy holds only in-frame clones and misses some; the assay was immunoSEQ multiplex PCR. Among some 360,000 clones listed, 9.6% were seen once. The CDR3 length is 13 residues. Germline lookup yields CDR1 LNHNV and CDR2 YYDKDF (reference sequence). Trimming removed 3 bases from V and 8 bases from J; junction bases left unmatched: 5. The sequenced material came from central memory CD4+ T cells from blood. This sequence was found in a man aged 25-40 years with type 1 diabetes. The rearrangement uses TRBV15 and TRBJ1-1, with 8 bases fitting TRBD1. As DNA, the CDR3 is TGTGCCACCAGCAGCGGACAGGGCCAGGAAGCTTTCTTT. Translated: CATSSGQGQEAFF.